A selection of T cell receptor beta chains follows, all from one sample in a study of blood T cell repertoires in COVID-19. Sequencing used immunoSEQ multiplex PCR; TCRdb keeps in-frame clones, though not all of them. The sample has around 71,000 clones, approximately 83% seen once. Material for sequencing was peripheral blood. The receptors were gathered from a man aged 30 to 45 with COVID-19, enrolled during active disease. Both conserved end residues are part of each CDR3. D genes are given only for firm matches. Clone size is not always given. Where it is, it says once, few, many or a class for expanded clones.

TRBJ1-1 | . | TRBV21-1 | . | TGTGCCAGCAGCAAAATTTTGTCAGGGGGCAGAGACACTGAAGCTTTCTTT | CASSKILSGGRDTEAFF
TRBJ1-5 | . | TRBV2 | . | TGTGCCAGCAGTTCAGACAGGTTCAATCAGCCCCAGCATTTT | CASSSDRFNQPQHF
TRBJ1-5 | . | TRBV28 | . | TGTGCCAGCAGCCCTATCGATCAGCCCCAGCATTTT | CASSPIDQPQHF
TRBJ2-3 | . | TRBV5-6 | TRBD2 | TGTGCCAGCAGCCCTAGCGGGGCAGATACGCAGTATTTT | CASSPSGADTQYF
TRBJ2-5 | . | TRBV11-3 | TRBD1 | TGTGCCAGCAGCCGACAGGGTGGAGAGACCCAGTACTTC | CASSRQGGETQYF
TRBJ1-3 | . | TRBV20-1 | . | TGCAGTGCTAGTTTCACAGGCTTAAACACCATATATTTT | CSASFTGLNTIYF
TRBJ1-3 | . | TRBV3-1/TRBV3-2 | . | TGTGCCAGCAGCCTTCAGGGAGGCAGACTCTCTGGAAACACCATATATTTT | CASSLQGGRLSGNTIYF
TRBJ1-1 | . | TRBV23-1 | . | TGCGCCAGCAGTCGGGAGCGGACGGTTGGCACTGAAGCTTTCTTT | CASSRERTVGTEAFF
TRBJ1-5 | . | TRBV19 | . | TGTGCCACCCAACATCTTAGCAATCAGCCCCAGCATTTT | CATQHLSNQPQHF
TRBJ1-1 | . | TRBV6-5 | . | TGTGCCAGCAGAGAGAGGGAAGCTTTCTTT | CASREREAFF
TRBJ2-7 | . | TRBV18 | . | TGTGCCAGCTCACCTACAGGCTCCTACGAGCAGTACTTC | CASSPTGSYEQYF
TRBJ2-5 | . | TRBV5-1 | TRBD1 | TGCGCCAGCAGCTTGGGCCTCTCACAGGGGTACCAAGAGACCCAGTACTTC | CASSLGLSQGYQETQYF
TRBJ2-7 | . | TRBV7-2 | TRBD2 | TGTGCCAGCAGCTTAGGGGGACTAGTGGGCGAGCAGTACTTC | CASSLGGLVGEQYF
TRBJ1-6 | . | TRBV25-1 | TRBD1 | TGTGCCAGCAGCCCAGGGACAGGGGGCGAATCACCCCTCCACTTT | CASSPGTGGESPLHF
TRBJ1-6 | . | TRBV2 | TRBD1 | TGTGCCAGCAACCTCCCACAGGGGGCAGAGGTACCCCTCCACTTT | CASNLPQGAEVPLHF
TRBJ1-1 | . | TRBV10-3 | . | TGTGCCACCGGCGGACGGGGCACTGAAGCTTTCTTT | CATGGRGTEAFF
TRBJ1-2 | . | TRBV24-1 | TRBD1 | TGTGCCACCAGTGATTCTCCGGGACAGGGTATTGGAGATGGCTACACCTTC | CATSDSPGQGIGDGYTF
TRBJ2-5 | . | TRBV12-5 | . | TGTGCTAGTGGTTGGGGCGGCGGGGCAGAGACCCAGTACTTC | CASGWGGGAETQYF
TRBJ2-5 | once | TRBV6-1 | TRBD2 | TGTGCCAGCAGTGATATTAGCGGGAGGCTTAGGGTAAAGACCCAGTACTTC | CASSDISGRLRVKTQYF
TRBJ2-7 | . | TRBV24-1 | . | TGTGCCACCAGTGCCCCTAGCTCCTACGAGCAGTACTTC | CATSAPSSYEQYF
TRBJ2-1 | . | TRBV7-9 | . | TGTGCCAGCAGCTTATCAAATGAGCAGTTCTTC | CASSLSNEQFF
TRBJ2-3 | . | TRBV3-1/TRBV3-2 | . | TGTGCCAGCAGCCAAGGGAGGGACTTTCGCACAGATACGCAGTATTTT | CASSQGRDFRTDTQYF
TRBJ2-1 | few | TRBV3-1/TRBV3-2 | TRBD2 | TGTGCCAGCAGCCATCTCACTAGCGGGAGTCTCGATGAGCAGTTCTTC | CASSHLTSGSLDEQFF
TRBJ1-1 | . | TRBV11-2 | . | TGTGCCAGCAGCTCCAAAGGCGGGGGAGCTTTCTTT | CASSSKGGGAFF
TRBJ2-1 | . | TRBV24-1 | . | TGTGCCACCAGTGATGGACTTTCGGACTACCAGGAGCAGTTCTTC | CATSDGLSDYQEQFF
TRBJ2-6 | . | TRBV10-3 | . | TGTGCCATCAGTGAGGACTTCCGGGCCAACGTCCTGACTTTC | CAISEDFRANVLTF
TRBJ1-5 | . | TRBV7-6 | TRBD1 | TGTGCCAGCAGCGCTACAGGGGCGACCAATCAGCCCCAGCATTTT | CASSATGATNQPQHF
TRBJ1-3 | few | TRBV4-2 | TRBD1 | TGTGCCAGCAGCCAAGAGGGACAGGGGGCTACTGGAAACACCATATATTTT | CASSQEGQGATGNTIYF
TRBJ1-2 | . | TRBV10-3 | TRBD1 | TGTGCCATCAGTCCCCCCCAAGGGGGCGGGGGCTACACCTTC | CAISPPQGGGGYTF